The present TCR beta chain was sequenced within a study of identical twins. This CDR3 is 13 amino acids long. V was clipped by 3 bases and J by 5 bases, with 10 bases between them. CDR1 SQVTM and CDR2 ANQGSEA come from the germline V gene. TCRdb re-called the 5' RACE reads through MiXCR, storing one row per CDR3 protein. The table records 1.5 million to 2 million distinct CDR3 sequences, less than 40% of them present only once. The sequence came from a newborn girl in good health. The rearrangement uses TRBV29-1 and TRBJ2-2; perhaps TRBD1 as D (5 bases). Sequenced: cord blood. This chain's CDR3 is CSVDRDGTGELFF. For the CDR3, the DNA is TGCAGCGTTGACAGGGATGGGACCGGGGAGCTGTTTTTT.